This is a list of T cell receptor beta chains from one sample in a study of blood T cell repertoires in COVID-19. The method was immunoSEQ multiplex PCR; TCRdb's version includes in-frame clones alone and lacks a portion of them. The table records about 480,000 clones, roughly nine tenths of them present only once. Specimen: peripheral blood. These receptors came from a man aged 18 to 29 with COVID-19, enrolled during active disease. Each CDR3 is given with its conserved first and last residue. The D gene is left open where the match is weak. Part of the rows lack a size; the others show once, few, many or a class for expanded clones.

CDR3 protein | CDR3 DNA | J gene | clone size | D gene | V gene
CSVEGSSGTGELFF | TGCAGCGTTGAAGGGTCGTCAGGCACCGGGGAGCTGTTTTTT | TRBJ2-2 | - | - | TRBV29-1
CASSLSLTGGYGYTF | TGTGCCAGTAGTCTTTCTTTAACAGGGGGATATGGCTACACCTTC | TRBJ1-2 | - | TRBD1 | TRBV19
CASSPLGTSGSYEQYF | TGTGCCAGCAGTCCCCTCGGGACTAGCGGGAGTTACGAGCAGTACTTC | TRBJ2-7 | - | TRBD2 | TRBV27
CASSMRGPVEKLFF | TGTGCCAGTAGTATGAGGGGGCCTGTTGAAAAACTGTTTTTT | TRBJ1-4 | - | TRBD1 | TRBV19
CASSLGDRGPNNSPLHF | TGTGCCAGCAGCTTAGGTGACAGGGGCCCCAACAATTCACCCCTCCACTTT | TRBJ1-6 | - | TRBD1 | TRBV7-9
CASRYSGTSGDNEQFF | TGTGCCAGCAGGTACTCCGGGACTAGCGGAGACAATGAGCAGTTCTTC | TRBJ2-1 | - | TRBD2 | TRBV2
CASSLGQGSGYTF | TGTGCCAGCAGTTTAGGGCAGGGAAGTGGCTACACCTTC | TRBJ1-2 | - | - | TRBV12-3/TRBV12-4
CASSLRGTSGRAGYEQFF | TGTGCCAGCAGCTTAAGAGGGACTAGCGGGAGGGCCGGATATGAGCAGTTCTTC | TRBJ2-1 | - | TRBD2 | TRBV7-8
CASSLAFAIQETQYF | TGTGCCAGCAGTTTAGCCTTTGCGATCCAAGAGACCCAGTACTTC | TRBJ2-5 | - | - | TRBV2
CASRRTGGEAGELFF | TGTGCCAGCAGAAGAACAGGGGGAGAGGCCGGGGAGCTGTTTTTT | TRBJ2-2 | - | TRBD1 | TRBV6-5
CASSFLGWNTEAFF | TGTGCCAGTAGCTTCCTAGGCTGGAACACTGAAGCTTTCTTT | TRBJ1-1 | - | - | TRBV19
CASSQRDRAPKNTEAFF | TGTGCCAGCAGCCAAAGGGACAGGGCCCCGAAGAACACTGAAGCTTTCTTT | TRBJ1-1 | - | TRBD1 | TRBV4-2
CASSQGTGTGDDTQYF | TGCGCCAGCAGCCAAGGGACCGGGACAGGGGACGATACGCAGTATTTT | TRBJ2-3 | few | TRBD1 | TRBV4-1
CARSSGIDTGELFF | TGTGCCCGATCTAGCGGAATCGACACCGGGGAGCTGTTTTTT | TRBJ2-2 | - | TRBD2 | TRBV30
CASSEGQMNTEAFF | TGCGCCAGCAGCGAGGGACAGATGAACACTGAAGCTTTCTTT | TRBJ1-1 | - | TRBD1 | TRBV5-1
CASLQGTGFSPLHF | TGTGCCAGCCTTCAGGGGACAGGGTTTTCACCCCTCCACTTT | TRBJ1-6 | - | TRBD1 | TRBV6-5
CSVVGRMGQGVNEQFF | TGCAGCGTTGTTGGTAGGATGGGACAGGGGGTCAATGAGCAGTTCTTC | TRBJ2-1 | - | TRBD1 | TRBV29-1
CASSIGMAGYTF | TGTGCCAGCAGTATCGGGATGGCGGGCTACACCTTC | TRBJ1-2 | - | - | TRBV25-1
CASSLDLWQGGVNEQFF | TGTGCCAGCAGCTTAGATCTTTGGCAGGGAGGGGTCAATGAGCAGTTCTTC | TRBJ2-1 | - | TRBD2 | TRBV11-2
CASRQQETQYF | TGTGCCAGCAGACAGCAAGAGACCCAGTACTTC | TRBJ2-5 | - | - | TRBV2
CASSLGGTGVHEQYF | TGTGCCAGCAGCTTGGGAGGGACAGGGGTCCACGAGCAGTACTTC | TRBJ2-7 | few | TRBD1 | TRBV5-4
CASSLLGGHGYTF | TGTGCCAGCAGTTTATTAGGGGGCCATGGCTACACCTTC | TRBJ1-2 | - | TRBD1 | TRBV27
CASSLGPSPERNSPLHF | TGTGCCAGCAGCTTGGGACCCTCCCCGGAGCGCAATTCACCCCTCCACTTT | TRBJ1-6 | - | - | TRBV5-4
CASSVQDNQPQHF | TGTGCCAGCTCGGTGCAGGATAATCAGCCCCAGCATTTT | TRBJ1-5 | - | - | TRBV2
CASSQRSLGAKEDEQFF | TGTGCCAGCAGCCAGAGGTCTTTGGGGGCCAAAGAAGATGAGCAGTTCTTC | TRBJ2-1 | - | - | TRBV3-1/TRBV3-2
CASRPLDGLIGKLFF | TGTGCCAGCAGACCCCTGGACGGACTCATTGGAAAACTGTTTTTT | TRBJ1-4 | - | - | TRBV2
CASRTGGVSYEQYF | TGTGCCAGCAGAACAGGGGGCGTTTCCTACGAGCAGTACTTC | TRBJ2-7 | once | TRBD1 | TRBV6-5
CASRPSGQGVILYF | TGTGCCAGCAGGCCGTCGGGACAGGGGGTAATCTTATACTTC | TRBJ2-7 | - | TRBD1 | TRBV28
CASSLPHGAYEQYF | TGTGCCAGCAGCTTACCTCACGGAGCCTACGAGCAGTACTTC | TRBJ2-7 | - | - | TRBV7-9
CASSEGTSGSHEQYF | TGCGCCAGCAGTGAGGGGACTAGCGGTTCTCACGAGCAGTACTTC | TRBJ2-7 | once | TRBD2 | TRBV10-1
CATSTLAGGTYEQYF | TGTGCCACCAGCACCCTAGCGGGAGGGACCTACGAGCAGTACTTC | TRBJ2-7 | - | TRBD2 | TRBV15
CASTVAWGGTDTQYF | TGTGCCAGCACCGTGGCCTGGGGCGGCACAGATACGCAGTATTTT | TRBJ2-3 | - | - | TRBV5-5
CASSEEAKESSYEQYF | TGTGCCAGCAGTGAAGAGGCCAAGGAGAGCTCCTACGAGCAGTACTTC | TRBJ2-7 | - | - | TRBV2
CASSLRTSNTDTQYF | TGTGCCAGCAGCTTACGCACTAGCAACACAGATACGCAGTATTTT | TRBJ2-3 | - | - | TRBV11-3
CSVGTVRTYEQYF | TGCAGCGTTGGGACAGTTCGTACCTACGAGCAGTACTTC | TRBJ2-7 | - | - | TRBV29-1
CASSLAGQMNTEAFF | TGTGCCAGCAGCTTGGCAGGACAGATGAACACTGAAGCTTTCTTT | TRBJ1-1 | - | - | TRBV5-6
CAWSEQGATGELFF | TGTGCCTGGAGTGAACAGGGCGCCACCGGGGAGCTGTTTTTT | TRBJ2-2 | - | - | TRBV30
CASSERSQSYNEQFF | TGTGCCAGCAGTGAACGAAGTCAGTCCTACAATGAGCAGTTCTTC | TRBJ2-1 | - | - | TRBV2
CASSTGQGINSPLHF | TGTGCCAGCAGCACGGGACAGGGGATTAATTCACCCCTCCACTTT | TRBJ1-6 | - | TRBD1 | TRBV6-5
CASSIQAGGQPQHF | TGTGCCAGTAGTATACAGGCAGGGGGCCAGCCCCAGCATTTT | TRBJ1-5 | - | TRBD1 | TRBV19
CASKPIQGMNTEAFF | TGTGCCAGCAAACCTATACAGGGTATGAACACTGAAGCTTTCTTT | TRBJ1-1 | - | - | TRBV6-5
CAISERGDNNEQFF | TGTGCCATCAGTGAGCGGGGGGACAACAATGAGCAGTTCTTC | TRBJ2-1 | - | - | TRBV10-3